Included here is one TCR beta chain sequence, with context. Here immunoSEQ multiplex PCR was the method, and the copy in TCRdb shows in-frame clones only, minus some. This table has some 38,000 clones, about 80% appearing once. The data were taken from a study of PD-1 blockade in classical Hodgkin lymphoma. Exposure to brentuximab vedotin varied, and each patient had relapsed following autologous stem cell transplantation. Sequenced here: peripheral blood mononuclear cells (PBMCs), sampled before the second cycle of nivolumab. The receptor was derived from a human donor with classical Hodgkin lymphoma.

CDR3 amino acids: CASRRPGLGNTIYF. In DNA form, the CDR3 reads TGTGCCAGCAGACGTCCGGGGCTCGGAAACACCATATATTTT. The rearrangement joins TRBV6-5 to TRBJ1-3; perhaps TRBD1 as D (5 bases). V lost 6 bases to trimming and J lost 4 bases, with 13 bases between them. This CDR3 region has 14 residues. Germline V CDR1 and CDR2: MNHEY, SVGAGI.